This T cell receptor (beta chain) originates from a study of T cell responses to AZD1222 COVID-19 vaccine. Whole-study results and caveats: Distributed over spike, vaccine-associated CD4 TCRs predominated at 160-218 and 743-854.

Assay used: immunoSEQ multiplex PCR; TCRdb lists only in-frame clones, some missing. The sample lists 250,000 to 300,000 clones; 90% to 95% were seen once. As to this clone: What it recognizes is unknown.

The CDR3 totals 12 residues. Looked up from germline, CDR1 is MDHEN and CDR2 is SYDVKM. V lost 2 bases and J 5 bases, leaving 4 bases between the germline ends. Timing groups of about 4 and about 12 weeks for second doses were pooled. This clonotype originated in an adult who received the AZD1222 COVID-19 vaccine. The gene calls are TRBV28 and TRBJ1-5; no clear D. The starting material was peripheral blood, obtained 28 days after the second AZD1222 dose. This CDR3 reads CASSLPYQPQHF. CDR3 DNA sequence: TGTGCCAGCAGTTTACCCTATCAGCCCCAGCATTTT.